What follows describes a single TCR beta chain. CD45RO-negative cells were positively selected for CCR7, leaving out terminally differentiated effector memory CD45RA+ cells. Those who donated, Caucasian adults without exception, all lived in Nashville, Tennessee. This sample is drawn from a study of shared clonotypes between healthy human individuals. There are 17 residues in the CDR3. Trimming cost V 5 bases and J 6 bases, with 26 bases left between them. Germline loops: CDR1 SEHNR, CDR2 FQNEAQ (reference sequence). The table came from immunoSEQ multiplex PCR; TCRdb's copy has only in-frame clones and leaves some out. Of around 1.9 million clones listed, 93% are singletons.

The receptor was isolated from a man in his late teens or twenties in good health. Some clones in this sample may be carry-over from other donors' samples. The chain combines TRBV7-9 with TRBJ2-7; TRBD2 might be the D (5 bases). Sequencing used naive CD8+ T cells from PBMCs. CDR3 sequence (DNA): TGTGCCAGCAGCCCCCGCTCAGGACTCGCCGGGCTTCGCGAGCAGTACTTC. Translated: CASSPRSGLAGLREQYF.